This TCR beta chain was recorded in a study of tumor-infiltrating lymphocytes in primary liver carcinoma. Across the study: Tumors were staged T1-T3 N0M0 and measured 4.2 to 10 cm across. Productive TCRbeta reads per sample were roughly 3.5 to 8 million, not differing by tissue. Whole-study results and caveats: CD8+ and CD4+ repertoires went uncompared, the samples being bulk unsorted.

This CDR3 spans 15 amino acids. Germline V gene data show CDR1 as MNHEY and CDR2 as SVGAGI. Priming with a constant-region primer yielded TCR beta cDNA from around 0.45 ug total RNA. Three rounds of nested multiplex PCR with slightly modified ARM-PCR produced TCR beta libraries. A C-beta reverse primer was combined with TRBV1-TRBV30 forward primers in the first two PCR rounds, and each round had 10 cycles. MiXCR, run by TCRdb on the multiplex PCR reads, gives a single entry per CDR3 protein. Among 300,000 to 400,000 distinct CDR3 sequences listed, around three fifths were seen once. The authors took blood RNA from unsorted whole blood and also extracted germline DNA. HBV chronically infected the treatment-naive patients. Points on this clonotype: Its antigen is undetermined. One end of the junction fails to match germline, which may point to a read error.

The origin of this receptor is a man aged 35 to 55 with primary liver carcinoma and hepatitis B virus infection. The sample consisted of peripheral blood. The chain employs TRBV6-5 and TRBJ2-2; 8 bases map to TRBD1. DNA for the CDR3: TGTGCCAGCAGTTATCAGGACAGGGTCACCGGGGGGCTGTTTTTT. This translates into CASSYQDRVTGGLFF.